This record looks at one T cell receptor (beta chain) sequence and its context. The trim removed 5 bases at V and 4 bases at J, leaving 5 bases unmatched. CDR1 SQVTM and CDR2 ANQGSEA come from the germline V gene. The CDR3 contains 12 residues. The data derive from a study of sequential checkpoint blockade in melanoma. Sequenced by immunoSEQ multiplex PCR; TCRdb stores in-frame clones only, minus some. The sample holds about 25,000 clones; 75% to 80% are singletons and the top ten take 20% to 25%. Treatment: randomized to nivolumab then ipilimumab (arm A) or the reverse (arm B). The receptor's source is a human donor with melanoma. The sequenced sample was CD8+ T cells sorted from blood (inferred from file names), obtained from a patient given nivolumab and ipilimumab in sequence. This sequence joins TRBV29-1 and TRBJ2-7, with TRBD1 identical over 7 bases. This chain's CDR3 is CSVRDREYEQYF. The CDR3 region has the DNA TGCAGCGTTAGAGACAGGGAGTACGAGCAGTACTTC.